Below, 3 T cell receptor beta chains from the same sample are listed, as sequenced in a study of T cells after yellow fever vaccination. TCRdb analysed the 5' RACE reads with MiXCR anew, one entry per CDR3 protein. The sample comprises 450,000 to 550,000 distinct CDR3 sequences, just over 20% of which are singletons, and roughly a sixth rests with the top ten. The sequencing used PBMCs, collected roughly 23 days after the first yellow fever vaccination. The origin of the receptors is a man between 18 and 35 years old who received the YFV17D yellow fever vaccine.

This chain uses TRBV5-1 with TRBJ1-3; D remains unclear. Germline lookup yields CDR1 SGHRS and CDR2 YFSETQ. The CDR3 has 14 amino acids. V was shortened by 0 bases and J by 2 bases, with 6 bases between the two germline ends. The CDR3 is CASSLEPAGNTIYF. CDR3 nucleotides: TGCGCCAGCAGCTTGGAACCAGCTGGAAACACCATATATTTT.

The sample holds a few counts of this clonotype. The J gene is TRBJ1-5, the V gene TRBV29-1; D may be TRBD1 (5 bases). Trimming shortened V by 6 bases and J by 0 bases, and 9 bases separated the two germline ends. CDR3 length equals 13 residues. Per the germline V gene, CDR1 is SQVTM and CDR2 is ANQGSEA. CDR3: CSVQEYSNQPQHF. CDR3 DNA: TGCAGCGTACAGGAGTATAGCAATCAGCCCCAGCATTTT.

This clonotype was seen a single time. The rearrangement uses TRBV5-6 and TRBJ2-7; D assignment may be TRBD1 or TRBD2 (5 bases each). Germline lookup yields CDR1 SGHDT and CDR2 YYEEEE. This CDR3 has 12 residues. Trimming pared 0 bases from V and 6 bases from J, leaving 7 bases between. CDR3 sequence: CASSLGGAEQYF. CDR3 DNA sequence: TGTGCCAGCAGCTTGGGAGGGGCCGAGCAGTACTTC.